This is a list of T cell receptor beta chains from one sample in a study of CD8 T cells in ankylosing spondylitis. TCRdb itself ran the 5' RACE reads through MiXCR, one entry per CDR3 protein. The data contain some 140,000 distinct CDR3 sequences, roughly 7.7% of them singletons. Sequencing was performed on synovial fluid, either unsorted or a sorted T cell fraction (not recorded which). The receptors come from a male donor with ankylosing spondylitis. Both conserved end residues are part of each CDR3. The D gene is left open where the match is weak. Size is stated for part of the rows, as once, few or many counts, or as a class when the clone is expanded.

clone size: .
J gene: TRBJ2-6
D gene: .
V gene: TRBV5-6
CDR3 protein: CASSSQVGANVLTF
CDR3 DNA: TGTGCCAGCAGCTCGCAGGTCGGGGCCAACGTCCTGACTTTC

clone size: few
J gene: TRBJ1-2
D gene: TRBD1
V gene: TRBV20-1
CDR3 protein: CSRGIGTVGGYTF
CDR3 DNA: TGCAGTCGCGGGATTGGGACAGTGGGTGGCTACACCTTC

clone size: .
J gene: TRBJ2-7
D gene: TRBD1
V gene: TRBV20-1
CDR3 protein: CSVPGQGGYEQYF
CDR3 DNA: TGCAGTGTTCCGGGACAGGGAGGGTACGAGCAGTACTTC

clone size: .
J gene: TRBJ2-3
D gene: TRBD2
V gene: TRBV7-9
CDR3 protein: CASSVTGTSGGTQYF
CDR3 DNA: TGTGCCAGCAGCGTAACCGGGACTAGCGGGGGCACGCAGTATTTT

clone size: many
J gene: TRBJ1-2
D gene: .
V gene: TRBV3-1
CDR3 protein: CASSQGWQGYYGYTF
CDR3 DNA: TGTGCCAGCAGCCAAGGCTGGCAGGGGTACTATGGCTACACCTTC

clone size: many
J gene: TRBJ2-1
D gene: TRBD1
V gene: TRBV4-2
CDR3 protein: CASSQGQGSSYNEQFF
CDR3 DNA: TGTGCCAGCAGCCAGGGACAGGGGAGCTCCTACAATGAGCAGTTCTTC

clone size: many
J gene: TRBJ2-3
D gene: .
V gene: TRBV6-5
CDR3 protein: CASSRLPGGTDTQYF
CDR3 DNA: TGTGCCAGCAGCCGCCTGCCCGGGGGCACAGATACGCAGTATTTT

clone size: many
J gene: TRBJ1-2
D gene: .
V gene: TRBV12-3/TRBV12-4
CDR3 protein: CASSLGVATNYGYTF
CDR3 DNA: TGTGCCAGCAGTTTAGGTGTTGCCACAAACTATGGCTACACCTTC

clone size: few
J gene: TRBJ1-2
D gene: .
V gene: TRBV20-1
CDR3 protein: CSARETPGRESWYGYTF
CDR3 DNA: TGCAGTGCTAGAGAGACCCCCGGGAGGGAAAGTTGGTATGGCTACACCTTC

clone size: .
J gene: TRBJ1-1
D gene: .
V gene: TRBV7-2
CDR3 protein: CASSQRGAENTEAFF
CDR3 DNA: TGTGCCAGCAGCCAAAGGGGGGCAGAGAACACTGAAGCTTTCTTT

clone size: many
J gene: TRBJ1-1
D gene: .
V gene: TRBV20-1
CDR3 protein: CSARETGNTEAFF
CDR3 DNA: TGCAGTGCTAGAGAGACAGGGAACACTGAAGCTTTCTTT

clone size: many
J gene: TRBJ2-1
D gene: TRBD2
V gene: TRBV9
CDR3 protein: CASSADGGGYNEQFF
CDR3 DNA: TGTGCCAGCAGCGCCGACGGCGGGGGCTACAATGAGCAGTTCTTC

clone size: many
J gene: TRBJ1-4
D gene: .
V gene: TRBV21-1
CDR3 protein: CAPSGRPHLRDEKLFF
CDR3 DNA: TGTGCCCCATCCGGCAGGCCTCATCTGCGTGATGAAAAACTGTTTTTT

clone size: many
J gene: TRBJ2-2
D gene: .
V gene: TRBV28
CDR3 protein: CASGYQGVTGELFF
CDR3 DNA: TGTGCCAGCGGATACCAGGGAGTTACCGGGGAGCTGTTTTTT